This is a list of T cell receptor beta chains from one sample in a study of Ad26.COV2.S vaccination and SARS-CoV-2 variants. TCRdb keeps only in-frame clones here, not all; method: immunoSEQ multiplex PCR. The sample has under 150,000 clones, 75% to 90% seen once. Material: peripheral blood, obtained after recovery from COVID-19. The origin of the receptors is a human donor who had recovered from COVID-19. CDR3s include the opening cysteine and the closing phenylalanine or tryptophan. D genes are given only for firm matches.

CDR3,D,J,V
CASSLAATNEKLFF,NA,TRBJ1-4,TRBV5-5
CASGAGVGEWNYGYTF,NA,TRBJ1-2,TRBV19
CASSASGEQFF,TRBD2,TRBJ2-1,TRBV9
CASHHGYTF,NA,TRBJ1-2,TRBV28
CAISEGRNYNTDTQYF,NA,TRBJ2-3,TRBV10-3
CASIGTGTENTEAFF,NA,TRBJ1-1,TRBV19
CASSYPSGDYGYTF,NA,TRBJ1-2,TRBV28
CASSPTSNGEQYF,NA,TRBJ2-7,TRBV27
CASSLYQNSGNTIYF,NA,TRBJ1-3,TRBV5-1
CASSQGGRGVYNEQFF,NA,TRBJ2-1,TRBV3-1/TRBV3-2
CASSLLGTKASYEQYF,NA,TRBJ2-7,TRBV5-6
CASSEFRSDGAVDTQYF,NA,TRBJ2-3,TRBV10-1
CASSPPNRVRDIQYF,NA,TRBJ2-4,TRBV5-1
CASSSGQGVFNEQFF,TRBD1,TRBJ2-1,TRBV5-4
CASSLGTGGADTQYF,TRBD1,TRBJ2-3,TRBV5-1
CAIKNLQYGYTF,NA,TRBJ1-2,TRBV6-5
CASSEFRVRNSNQPQHF,NA,TRBJ1-5,TRBV6-1
CRGGDIYNEQFF,NA,TRBJ2-1,TRBV29-1
CASSIRHRASIQETQYF,NA,TRBJ2-5,TRBV19
CASSYQLHYEQYF,NA,TRBJ2-7,TRBV28
CASSAQGARGELFF,TRBD1,TRBJ2-2,TRBV9
CASSLEGYSGNTIYF,NA,TRBJ1-3,TRBV5-1
CASSESGISYNEQFF,NA,TRBJ2-1,TRBV25-1
CASSPPGSRTDTQYF,NA,TRBJ2-3,TRBV18
CSASDRGDRGDSDYGYTF,TRBD1,TRBJ1-2,TRBV20-1
CASSDGTGLTGELFF,TRBD1,TRBJ2-2,TRBV6-6
CASSPTRRGEYNEQFF,TRBD2,TRBJ2-1,TRBV18
CASSHTVDTEAFF,NA,TRBJ1-1,TRBV4-3
CASSPGPPNNSPLHF,NA,TRBJ1-6,TRBV9
CASSPGGKNTGELFF,TRBD2,TRBJ2-2,TRBV9
CASSQQSTGISPLHF,NA,TRBJ1-6,TRBV4-3
CASSLAAGFDYGYTF,NA,TRBJ1-2,TRBV7-8
CSVEDIGDSGQETQYF,TRBD1,TRBJ2-5,TRBV29-1
CSVEDADSYEQYF,NA,TRBJ2-7,TRBV29-1
CASSFGTPGELFF,NA,TRBJ2-2,TRBV12-3/TRBV12-4
CASSFRGTKGYTF,NA,TRBJ1-2,TRBV12-3/TRBV12-4
CASSLQGPTEAFF,NA,TRBJ1-1,TRBV5-1
CASSPLLQGQRETQYF,NA,TRBJ2-5,TRBV5-5
CASSLDKRGGPNTGELFF,TRBD2,TRBJ2-2,TRBV7-6
CAWSVPAEAFF,NA,TRBJ1-1,TRBV30
CAWLTASSGNTIYF,NA,TRBJ1-3,TRBV30